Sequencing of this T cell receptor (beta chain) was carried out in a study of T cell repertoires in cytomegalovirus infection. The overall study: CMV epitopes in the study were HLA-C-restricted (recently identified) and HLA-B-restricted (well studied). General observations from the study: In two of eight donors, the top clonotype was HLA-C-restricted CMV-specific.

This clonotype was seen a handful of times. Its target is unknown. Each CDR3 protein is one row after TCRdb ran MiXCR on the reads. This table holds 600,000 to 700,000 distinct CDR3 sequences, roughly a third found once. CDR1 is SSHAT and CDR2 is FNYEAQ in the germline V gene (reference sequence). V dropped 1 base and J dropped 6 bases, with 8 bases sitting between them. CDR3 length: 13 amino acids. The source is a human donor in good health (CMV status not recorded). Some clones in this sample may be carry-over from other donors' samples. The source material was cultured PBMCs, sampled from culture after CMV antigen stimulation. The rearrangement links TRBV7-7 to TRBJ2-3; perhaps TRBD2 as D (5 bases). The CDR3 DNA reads TGTGCCAGCAGCTTAGAGCCGGGGGATACGCAGTATTTT. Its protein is CASSLEPGDTQYF.